The present T cell receptor beta chain was sequenced within a study of T cell responses to AZD1222 COVID-19 vaccine (dated by TCRdb to the early 2020s). Regarding the complete study: AZD1222 recipients whose second dose came at about 4 weeks and those whose second dose came at about 12 weeks were combined into one group, since spike-specific TCR depth and breadth did not differ between the two schedules. A total of about 230 trial participants underwent TCR sequencing, of whom nearly 210 received two doses of AZD1222 and 26 received two doses of the MenACWY control vaccine. Trial participants were enrolled by age into subgroups of 18-55, 56-69 and 70-plus years, and 148, 28 and 57 TCR-sequenced participants, respectively, were included in these subgroups. On the study overall, not on this receptor specifically: Spike-specific TCR breadth and depth rose significantly after two AZD1222 doses compared with day 0 and with MenACWY recipients. In the small 56-69-year group, the increase in depth fell short of significance, most likely because of low power. The vaccine-associated CD4 TCRs covered the entire spike protein, and the dominant responses fell in regions 160-218 and 743-854. Participants were mostly white British and included more females than males, and it was suggested by the authors that clonal diversity may have been underestimated. Because no samples from the day 14 peak response were available, repertoires could be characterized only after the peak T cell response. Reportedly, almost half of the unique spike-specific TCRs recognized epitopes lying outside the regions that are mutated in the B.1.351 and B.1.1.7 variants. Conclusions about previously exposed vaccinees are limited because only six or seven AZD1222 recipients were SARS-CoV-2 seropositive at baseline.

For CDR1 and CDR2, the germline V gene (reference sequence) lists LNHDA and SQIVND. V sheds 7 bases and J sheds 6 bases, leaving 21 bases between their ends. The CDR3, from cysteine to phenylalanine, totals 15 residues. The DNA shown is the 45-base CDR3, in frame from base 1. Remarks on this clone: It lacks a known antigen. Base qualities are not provided; no much larger clone lies one nucleotide away.

The CDR3 regions of human TCRbeta chains were subjected to immunosequencing. Per the original workflow: TCRs in the repertoires were matched against a reference library of SARS-CoV-2-specific TCRs that had been generated with the MIRA antigen-specificity platform. Breadth meant the fraction of unique TCRs that were SARS-CoV-2-associated, whereas depth meant the fraction of total T cells that were SARS-CoV-2-associated. Using the MIRA data, each spike-specific TCR was assigned both to the spike region to which the TCR was reactive and to a CD4 or CD8 class. Log10-transformed breadth and depth values were compared by one-way ANOVA with Sidak's multiple comparisons tests. As stored in TCRdb, this immuneACCESS dataset retains in-frame rearrangements with V and J assigned. A fraction of the clones does not appear; measured against another copy, unresolved V genes explain less than half of the discrepancy, and the remainder lacks a known reason. Clone size and the V and J calls come from that table; the DNA yielded D and trimming. Present in this sample are over 90,000 clones, over 80% of which were seen just once. More than 20% of the sample is in the top ten clones.

The sample's time point, from its label and the paper: baseline before first vaccination. Vaccinee samples were obtained from the UK trials COV001 and COV002, which included a single-blind randomized controlled phase 2/3 trial of AZD1222 (ChAdOx1 nCoV-19) in healthy adults. Trial participant PBMC samples were collected at day 0 and day 28 after the second dose for TCRbeta chain sequencing. The sample was peripheral blood, taken on day 0 of AZD1222 vaccination. Recombination joined TRBV19 with TRBJ1-2; perhaps TRBD1 is the D gene, with 6 bases matching. The clonotype originates from an adult in good health. The base sequence is TGTGCCAGTAATGATAGGATTGCAGGGGAGAATGGCTACACCTTC. Its translation reads: CASNDRIAGENGYTF. The full variable domain, completed from the reference TRBV19 and TRBJ1-2 proteins outside the CDR3, reads DGGITQSPKYLFRKEGQNVTLSCEQNLNHDAMYWYRQDPGQGLRLIYYSQIVNDFQKGDIAEGYSVSREKKESFPLTVTSAQKNPTAFYLCASNDRIAGENGYTFGSGTRLTVV.